This T cell receptor (beta chain) stems from a study of response to subunit inactivated influenza vaccine. Overall study results and limits: Authors suggested each seasonal flu vaccination may recruit only limited numbers of new T cells.

This clonotype was counted many times. Its antigen is unidentified. From the RT-PCR reads, TCRdb called clonotypes with MiXCR, one entry per CDR3 protein. The sample lists 560,000 or so distinct CDR3 sequences, around 8% occurring once. Germline V CDR1 and CDR2: DFQATT, SNEGSKA (reference sequence). The length of the CDR3 is 12 residues. V shed 5 bases and J 4 bases; nucleotides not matched to a gene: 2. The clonotype comes from a man between 50 and 75 years old who received an inactivated influenza vaccine. V usage is TRBV20-1 and J usage is TRBJ1-2, with 9 bases identical to TRBD1. The sample was PBMCs from blood, taken roughly 24 months after vaccination. The CDR3 DNA is TGCAGTGCTCCGACAGGGGGCTATGGCTACACCTTC. It translates to CSAPTGGYGYTF.